The 8 T cell receptor beta chains given below trace back to one sample, sequenced in a study of T cells in tuberculosis. Sample time point: new active TB diagnosis, blood taken before or within 7 days of starting treatment. Using immunoSEQ multiplex PCR, the repertoire was profiled, and TCRdb retains in-frame clones only, with some absent. Of tens of thousands of clones in the sample, 94% were seen once. The sample in question was PBMCs, obtained at tuberculosis diagnosis. The receptor source for this set is an adult with tuberculosis.

This chain links TRBV11-2 with TRBJ2-5; D is perhaps TRBD2 (5 bases). The CDR3 has 15 amino acids. Germline V gives CDR1 SGHAT, CDR2 FQNNGV. Trimming took off 5 bases at V and 2 bases at J, with 15 bases between the two ends. The CDR3 DNA follows: TGTGCCAGCAGCAGGCCTTTCGGACTTCAAGAGACCCAGTACTTC. It yields the protein CASSRPFGLQETQYF.

The chain uses TRBV12-5 and TRBJ1-5, with D perhaps matching TRBD1 (6 bases). V gave up 5 bases and J gave up 7 bases, with 15 bases separating them. This CDR3 is 14 amino acids long. CDR1 and CDR2 (germline): LGHNT, FRNRAP. Written as DNA, the CDR3 is TGTGCTAGTGGTAGCAACAGGGTCGGGCAGCCCCAGCATTTT. Translating it yields CASGSNRVGQPQHF.

This chain connects TRBV5-1 to TRBJ1-1, with 9 bases matching TRBD1. CDR1 and CDR2 (germline): SGHRS, YFSETQ. V gave up 5 bases and J gave up 6 bases; unmatched junction bases: 8. This CDR3 spans 14 amino acids. In nucleotides, the CDR3 is TGCGCCAGCAGAAGACTACAGGGGGCCGCTGAAGCTTTCTTT. Encoded protein: CASRRLQGAAEAFF. The full variable domain, rest sourced from reference TRBV5-1 and TRBJ1-1, is KAGVTQTPRYLIKTRGQQVTLSCSPISGHRSVSWYQQTPGQGLQFLFEYFSETQRNKGNFPGRFSGRQFSNSRSEMNVSTLELGDSALYLCASRRLQGAAEAFFGQGTRLTVV.

The chain has TRBV10-2 and TRBJ1-3; 10 positions match TRBD1. Germline V gene lookup returns CDR1 WSHSY and CDR2 SAAADI. The CDR3 sequence is 19 residues long. Trimming took 5 bases from V and 0 from J; bases not matched to a gene: 13. This CDR3 is CASSPIGTGVSISGNTIYF. CDR3 nucleotide sequence: TGCGCCAGCAGTCCGATTGGGACAGGGGTTTCCATCTCTGGAAACACCATATATTTT.

The gene calls are TRBV7-7 and TRBJ2-1; possible D gene TRBD2, 5 bases. V shed 2 bases and J shed 9 bases, with 11 bases lying between them. The germline V gene encodes CDR1 SSHAT and CDR2 FNYEAQ (reference sequence). The CDR3 sequence is 13 residues long. CDR3 nucleotide sequence: TGTGCCAGCAGCTTAAATACGGCGGGTGAGCAGTTCTTC. As protein: CASSLNTAGEQFF.

The chain combines TRBV27 with TRBJ2-7; D uncertain. V was pared by 4 bases and J by 6 bases, with 19 bases between. The CDR3 runs 15 residues. Germline lookup yields CDR1 MNHEY and CDR2 SMNVEV (reference sequence). The CDR3: CASSSIMGQPGEQYF. CDR3 DNA sequence: TGTGCCAGCAGTTCTATCATGGGCCAGCCCGGCGAGCAGTACTTC.

V usage is TRBV10-3 and J usage is TRBJ2-1; TRBD2 matches at 10 bases. With 5 bases clipped from V and 4 bases from J, the junction kept 5 bases outside the gene matches. Germline values: CDR1 ENHRY, CDR2 SYGVKD. The CDR3 has 15 amino acids. The CDR3 reads CAISLLAGGYNEQFF. In DNA form, the CDR3 reads TGTGCCATCAGTCTGTTAGCGGGGGGATACAATGAGCAGTTCTTC.

V is TRBV5-6 and J is TRBJ1-4; tentatively, D is TRBD1 (5 bases). CDR3 length: 15 residues. V lost 1 base, J lost 11 bases, and 18 bases lay in between. In germline, CDR1 is SGHDT, CDR2 YYEEEE. CDR3 nucleotide sequence: TGTGCCAGCAGCTTGTCCCAAGCAGGGTCATGGAAACTGTTTTTT. It yields the protein CASSLSQAGSWKLFF.